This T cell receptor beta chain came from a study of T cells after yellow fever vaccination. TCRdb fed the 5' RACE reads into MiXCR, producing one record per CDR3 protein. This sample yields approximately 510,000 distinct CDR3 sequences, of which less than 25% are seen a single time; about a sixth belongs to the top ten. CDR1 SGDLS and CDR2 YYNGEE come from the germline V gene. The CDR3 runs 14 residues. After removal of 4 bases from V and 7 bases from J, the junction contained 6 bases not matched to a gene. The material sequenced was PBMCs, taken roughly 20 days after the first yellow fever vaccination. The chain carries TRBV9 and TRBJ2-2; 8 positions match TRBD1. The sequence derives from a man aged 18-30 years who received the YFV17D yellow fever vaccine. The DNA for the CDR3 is TGTGCCAGCAGCCCACGGACAGGGTTCGGGGAGCTGTTTTTT. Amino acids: CASSPRTGFGELFF.